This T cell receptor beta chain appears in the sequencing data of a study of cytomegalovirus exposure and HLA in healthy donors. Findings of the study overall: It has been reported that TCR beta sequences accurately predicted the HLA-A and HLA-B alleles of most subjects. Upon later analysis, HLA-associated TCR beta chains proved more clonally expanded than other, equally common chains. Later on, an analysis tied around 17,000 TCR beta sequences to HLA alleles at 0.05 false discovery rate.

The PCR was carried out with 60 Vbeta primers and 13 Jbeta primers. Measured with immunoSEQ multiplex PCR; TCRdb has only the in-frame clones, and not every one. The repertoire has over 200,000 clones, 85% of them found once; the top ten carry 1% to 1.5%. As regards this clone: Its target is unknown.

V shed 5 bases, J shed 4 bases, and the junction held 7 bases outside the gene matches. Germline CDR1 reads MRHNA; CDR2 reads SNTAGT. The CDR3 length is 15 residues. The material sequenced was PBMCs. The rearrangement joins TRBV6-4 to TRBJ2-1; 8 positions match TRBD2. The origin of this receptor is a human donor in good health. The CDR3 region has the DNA TGTGCCAGCAGTTACACTAGCGGACCTTACAATGAGCAGTTCTTC. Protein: CASSYTSGPYNEQFF.